This record covers a single TCR beta chain. This record comes from a study of T cells in Graves' hyperthyroidism and ophthalmopathy. This CDR3 is built from 18 residues. CDR1 and CDR2 from the germline V gene are DFQATT and SNEGSKA (reference sequence). With 0 bases clipped from V and 2 bases from J, the junction kept 8 bases outside the gene matches. RNA transcripts were the template for amplifying TCR beta CDR3 regions. A first-round RT-PCR of the TCR CDR3 used the HTBI primer set. MiXCR was run by TCRdb on the multiplex PCR reads, yielding one entry per CDR3 protein. This table holds 300,000 to 400,000 distinct CDR3 sequences, 13% to 15% found once.

The rearrangement uses TRBV20-1 and TRBJ2-3, with 13 bases fitting TRBD2. This TCR was recovered from a woman aged 25 to 45 with Graves' ophthalmopathy. The sequenced material came from blood. CDR3 loop: CSARDLSLAGGHTDTQYF. CDR3 nucleotides: TGCAGTGCTAGAGATCTCTCACTAGCGGGGGGGCACACAGATACGCAGTATTTT.